The rows below give T cell receptor delta chains drawn from one sample of a study of gamma-delta chains in newborns, infants, children. TCRdb processed the reads again with the CATT caller. The sample includes 3,000 to 3,500 delta-chain clones, roughly 52% of them seen just once. Sample: blood. The receptor source for this set is a child who received the measles vaccine. The conserved cysteine and the conserved F or W are not part of the CDR3 here.

TRDV2 ACDTLTHTGLGDTAQLF
TRDV2 ACDTVGLGERSWDTRQMF
TRDV2 ACDSTGGSSSWDTRQMF
TRDV2 ACDTVTPTALLGDPGSYTDKLI
TRAV29/DV5 AARDLPTTGDRRSWDTRQMF
TRDV1 ALGELRLAHWGNTTDKLI
TRDV2 ACDTAEGTAAWDTRQMF
TRDV1 ALGSAFLRKGIRELI
TRDV1 ALGELSPHVLTDKLI
TRDV2 ACDLLPQRLTGGYAADKLI
TRDV2 ACDTVLGDNSRDTRQMF
TRDV2 ACDPLQRDTLSTDKLI
TRAV29/DV5 AAISVRPGDTRYTDKLI
TRDV1 ALGERAPAFLRRGDIFWGIKWKYTDKLI
TRDV2 ACDTILGDNKLI
TRDV2 ACDTGGMSSWDTRQMF
TRDV2 ACDSLLGDTPDLFNSWDTRQMF
TRDV2 ACDTVGDTEAWDTRQMF
TRDV2 ACDNWGSSWDTRQMF
TRDV2 ACDTVQPTGGPYTDKLI
TRDV2 ACDTLLGDTRGTDKLT
TRDV1 ALGESPPVLGDTDKLI
TRDV2 ACDTVLGDTSSWDTRQMF
TRDV1 ALGDPNSLTFWGIRGADKLI
TRDV2 ACDVLGDTHDKLI
TRDV1 ALGIYTGGLNTDKLI
TRDV2 ACDTLGDDRDKLI
TRDV2 ACDTVSAGGYAYTDKLI